Detailed here is one T cell receptor beta chain. Its antigen remains unknown. This may come from a read error, since a much larger clone is one base off. This sample was taken from a study of tumor-infiltrating lymphocytes in primary liver carcinoma. The CDR3 covers 15 residues. Per germline, CDR1 SGHDT and CDR2 YYEEEE. Starting material of roughly 550 ng total RNA yielded TCR beta cDNA via a constant-region primer. TCR beta libraries came from three nested multiplex PCR rounds using slightly modified ARM-PCR. TRBV1-TRBV30 forward primers and a C-beta reverse primer were used in the first two PCR rounds, which each ran for approximately 11 cycles. TCRdb analysed the multiplex PCR reads with MiXCR anew, one entry per CDR3 protein. The data show approximately 73,000 distinct CDR3 sequences, roughly two thirds seen once. Whole-study results and caveats: Found in all five tumor regions were only about 7.5-25% of top clones.

Each 20-30 mg portion of unsorted bulk tissue served as the source for co-extraction of RNA and DNA. The sequence derives from a man in his forties or fifties with primary liver carcinoma and hepatitis B virus infection. This chain uses TRBV5-6 with TRBJ2-7; 8 nucleotides line up with TRBD1. The specimen sequenced was liver tumor tissue from sampling region 4. The sample's subset: tumor region T4, right-lateral pole. The CDR3 loop is CARSSPEQGAYEQYF. The CDR3 nucleotides are TGTGCCAGAAGCTCACCGGAACAGGGGGCCTACGAGCAGTACTTC.